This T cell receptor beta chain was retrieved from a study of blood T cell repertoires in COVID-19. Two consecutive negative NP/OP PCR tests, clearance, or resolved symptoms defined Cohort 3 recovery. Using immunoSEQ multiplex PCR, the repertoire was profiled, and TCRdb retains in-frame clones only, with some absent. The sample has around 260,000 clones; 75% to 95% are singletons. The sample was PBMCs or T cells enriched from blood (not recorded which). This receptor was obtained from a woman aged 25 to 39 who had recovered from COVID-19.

CDR3 DNA sequence: TGCAGTGCTACGGGGACAGGGGGCCCTTACTTC. Translated: CSATGTGGPYF. The rearrangement uses TRBV20-1 and TRBJ2-7; 12 bases are shared with TRBD1. V gave up 4 bases and J gave up 13 bases; unmatched junction bases: 5. The CDR3 consists of 11 residues. CDR1 and CDR2 (germline): DFQATT, SNEGSKA (reference sequence).